This TCR beta chain is drawn from a study of blood T cell repertoires in COVID-19. This study enrolled people aged 18 to 89 from about two dozen US geographic areas. Participants' own reports of clinical history determined their cohort assignment. Authors' methods: Reference gene primer amplification gave nucleated cell count estimates. Clones were sequenced by immunoSEQ multiplex PCR, and TCRdb holds only the in-frame ones, with some missing. V and J calls and clone size are those listed in that table; D and trimming were worked out from the DNA. This sample has roughly 340,000 clones, with around 91% found just once. Per germline, CDR1 SGHVS and CDR2 FQNEAQ. The CDR3 totals 16 residues. Unmatched junction bases numbered 5, after V lost 1 base and J lost 0 bases.

The receptor was isolated from a man aged 18-30 years who had recovered from COVID-19. The rearrangement uses TRBV7-8 and TRBJ2-7; 8 bases line up with TRBD2. Sequenced sample: PBMCs or T cells enriched from blood (not recorded which). The CDR3 protein is CASSLVAGTSSYEQYF. For the CDR3, the DNA is TGTGCCAGCAGCTTAGTAGCCGGGACTAGCTCCTACGAGCAGTACTTC.